This T cell receptor beta chain was captured by sequencing in a study of response to subunit inactivated influenza vaccine. General study points: There was a suggestion from the authors that each seasonal influenza vaccination recruits few new T cells.

The V and J ends lost 3 bases and 12 bases, in that order; junction bases with no gene match: 14. This CDR3 has 16 residues. Germline V lookup: CDR1 LGHNA, CDR2 YSLEER. TCRdb itself ran the RT-PCR reads through MiXCR, one entry per CDR3 protein. The sample lists a few hundred thousand distinct CDR3 sequences; 14% were seen once. For this clonotype: Its antigen is currently unknown.

Here the sequenced sample was PBMCs from blood, taken 11 to 12 days after vaccination. The chain has TRBV4-3 and TRBJ2-1, with TRBD2 matching over 10 bases. The TCR sequence derives from a man aged 50 or older who received an inactivated influenza vaccine. The CDR3, as DNA: TGCGCCAGCAGCCAGGAAAGCGGGAGGGGGATACAGGGGCAGTTCTTC. It encodes CASSQESGRGIQGQFF.